Listed below are T cell receptor beta chains from one sample, sequenced in a study of blood T cell repertoires in COVID-19. Generated by immunoSEQ multiplex PCR, the TCRdb table keeps only in-frame clones and is missing some. This table holds roughly 120,000 clones, around 78% found once. The sequencing sample was made of peripheral blood. Source of these receptors: a man younger than 45 with acute or convalescent COVID-19. CDR3s include the opening cysteine and the closing phenylalanine or tryptophan. D genes are given only for firm matches. Rows may omit the clone size; those that give it use once, few, many or a size class.

v_gene,abundance,j_gene,d_gene,CDR3nt,CDR3aa
TRBV7-8,.,TRBJ1-4,.,TGTGCCAGCAGCCCATCGACAAGTCGGTATGAAAAACTGTTTTTT,CASSPSTSRYEKLFF
TRBV4-3,once,TRBJ2-3,TRBD2,TGCGCCAGCAGCCAAGATCTACTAGCGGGGGGGTTAGATACGCAGTATTTT,CASSQDLLAGGLDTQYF
TRBV18,.,TRBJ2-5,.,TGTGCCAGCTCACCGAGGTCCCCGCAAGAGACCCAGTACTTC,CASSPRSPQETQYF
TRBV18,.,TRBJ1-1,.,TGTGCCAGCTCACCCATCGGACAAACCATGAACACTGAAGCTTTCTTT,CASSPIGQTMNTEAFF
TRBV30,.,TRBJ2-3,TRBD2,TGTGCCTGGAGTGTAGGGACTAGCGCAGATACGCAGTATTTT,CAWSVGTSADTQYF
TRBV2,.,TRBJ2-1,.,TGTGCCAGCGGGGACCTCGCGGGGAGCGATGAGCAGTTCTTC,CASGDLAGSDEQFF
TRBV5-5,.,TRBJ1-2,.,TGTGCCAGCAGCGAGCAAGTTCAGGGTGGTTATGGCTACACCTTC,CASSEQVQGGYGYTF
TRBV7-3,.,TRBJ1-1,.,TGTGCCAGCAGCCCTGGAGGGCTCTATGAAGCTTTCTTT,CASSPGGLYEAFF
TRBV20-1,.,TRBJ2-1,TRBD2,TGCAGTGCTAGTGGGACTAGCAGTGACTGGGGGTCCTACAATGAGCAGTTCTTC,CSASGTSSDWGSYNEQFF
TRBV7-2,.,TRBJ2-3,TRBD2,TGTGCCAGCAGCTTACGGCGGGGGGGCGCAGATACGCAGTATTTT,CASSLRRGGADTQYF
TRBV9,.,TRBJ2-3,TRBD2,TGTGCCAGCAGCGTATTTGCGGGAGCCACAGATACGCAGTATTTT,CASSVFAGATDTQYF
TRBV6-5,.,TRBJ2-7,.,TGTGCCGATCCGGACAGTTCCCTATTAGCCTACGAGCAGTACTTC,CADPDSSLLAYEQYF
TRBV7-3,.,TRBJ2-2,TRBD2,TGTGCCAGCAGCGTCAGCGGGGGGCAAACCGGGGAGCTGTTTTTT,CASSVSGGQTGELFF
TRBV30,.,TRBJ1-5,TRBD1,TGTGCCTGGAGTTCGCGGGACAGGGGCAATCAGCCCCAGCATTTT,CAWSSRDRGNQPQHF
TRBV7-2,.,TRBJ1-2,.,TGTGCCAGCAGCTTAGTCGCAGGGTCTAACTATGGCTACACCTTC,CASSLVAGSNYGYTF
TRBV28,once,TRBJ2-4,TRBD1,TGTGCCAGCAGTTTTCACAGGGGGAACATTCAGTACTTC,CASSFHRGNIQYF